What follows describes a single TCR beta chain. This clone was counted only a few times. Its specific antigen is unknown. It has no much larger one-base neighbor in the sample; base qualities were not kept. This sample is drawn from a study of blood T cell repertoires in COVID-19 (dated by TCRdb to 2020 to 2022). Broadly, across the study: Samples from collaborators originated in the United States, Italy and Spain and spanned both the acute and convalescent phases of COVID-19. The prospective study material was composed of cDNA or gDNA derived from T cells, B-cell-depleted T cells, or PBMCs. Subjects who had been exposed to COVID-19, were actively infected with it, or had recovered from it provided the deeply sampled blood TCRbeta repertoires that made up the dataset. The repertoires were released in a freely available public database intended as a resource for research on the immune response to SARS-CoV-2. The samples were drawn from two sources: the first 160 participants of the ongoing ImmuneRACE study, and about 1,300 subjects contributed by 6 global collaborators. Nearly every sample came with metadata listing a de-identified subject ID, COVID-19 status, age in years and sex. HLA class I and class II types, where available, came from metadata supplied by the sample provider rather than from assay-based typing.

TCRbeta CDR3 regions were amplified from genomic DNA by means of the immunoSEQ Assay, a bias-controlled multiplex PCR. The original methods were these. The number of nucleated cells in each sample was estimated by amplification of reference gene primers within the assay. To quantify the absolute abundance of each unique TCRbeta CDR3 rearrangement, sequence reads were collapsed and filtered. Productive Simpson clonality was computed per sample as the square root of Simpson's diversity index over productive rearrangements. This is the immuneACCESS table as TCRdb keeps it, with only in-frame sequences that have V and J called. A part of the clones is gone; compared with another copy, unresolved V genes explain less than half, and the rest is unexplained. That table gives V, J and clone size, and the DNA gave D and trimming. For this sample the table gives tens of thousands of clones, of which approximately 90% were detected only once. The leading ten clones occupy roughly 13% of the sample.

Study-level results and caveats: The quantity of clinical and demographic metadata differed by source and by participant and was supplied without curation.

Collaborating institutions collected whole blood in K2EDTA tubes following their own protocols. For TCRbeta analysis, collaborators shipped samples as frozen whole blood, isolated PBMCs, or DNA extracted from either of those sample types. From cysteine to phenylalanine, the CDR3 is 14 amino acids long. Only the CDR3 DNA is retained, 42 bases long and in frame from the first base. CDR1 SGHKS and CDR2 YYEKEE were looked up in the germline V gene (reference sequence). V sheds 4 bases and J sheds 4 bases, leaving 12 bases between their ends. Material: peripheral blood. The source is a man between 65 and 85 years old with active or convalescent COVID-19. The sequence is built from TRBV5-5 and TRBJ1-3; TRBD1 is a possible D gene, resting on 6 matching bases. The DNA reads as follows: TGTGCCAGCAGCCAACCGGGACACGGAAACACCATATATTTT. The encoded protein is CASSQPGHGNTIYF.